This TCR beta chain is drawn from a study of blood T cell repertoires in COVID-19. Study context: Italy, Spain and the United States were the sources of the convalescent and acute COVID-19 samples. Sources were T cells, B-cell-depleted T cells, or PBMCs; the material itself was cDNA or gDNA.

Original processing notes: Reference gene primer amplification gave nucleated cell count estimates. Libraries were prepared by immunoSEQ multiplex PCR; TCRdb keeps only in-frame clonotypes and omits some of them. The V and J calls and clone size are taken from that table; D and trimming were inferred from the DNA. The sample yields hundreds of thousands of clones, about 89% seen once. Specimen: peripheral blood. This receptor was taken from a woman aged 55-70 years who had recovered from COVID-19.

The CDR3 protein is CASSLDRGIEQYF. The CDR3, as DNA: TGTGCCAGCAGTTTGGACAGGGGAATCGAGCAGTACTTC. The chain employs TRBV28 and TRBJ2-7; 9 bases are shared with TRBD1. The CDR3 is 13 amino acids. V lost 3 bases and J lost 6; bases outside the gene matches: 3. The germline V gene has CDR1 MDHEN and CDR2 SYDVKM.